The clone carrying this TCR beta chain was detected ten times or more. The data were obtained in a study of read filtering for tumor transcriptome and immune sequencing. As for the study in general: Roughly 8 patients were R-ISS I, approximately 15 were R-ISS II, more than five were R-ISS III. Whole-transcriptome libraries were prepared after DNase treatment. IR-seq gave about 4 to 10.27 million TCR reads per sample; RNA-seq gave roughly 75 to 1,300.

From approximately 430 ng of RNA, a library with molecular barcoded alpha/delta and beta/gamma adaptors was made. TCRdb re-derived calls from the reads in MiXCR, one entry per CDR3 protein. The sample gives 35,000 to 45,000 distinct CDR3 sequences, roughly an eighth of which show up once; about two fifths is in the top ten. The CDR3 loop spans 14 amino acids. With V trimmed by 3 bases and J by 3 bases, 3 bases remained unmatched. Germline CDR1 is SQVTM and CDR2 is ANQGSEA. Sequences were obtained from a population of CD138-negative cells sorted from bone marrow. The clonotype was recovered from a donor aged 40 or older with multiple myeloma. The chain links TRBV29-1 to TRBJ2-1; 9 bases fit TRBD2. The CDR3 DNA is TGCAGCGTTGATGTAGCGGGGGTCTACAATGAGCAGTTCTTC. Translation gives CSVDVAGVYNEQFF.